This T cell receptor (beta chain) was documented in a study of T cell responses to AZD1222 COVID-19 vaccine. V gave up 3 bases and J gave up 4 bases; unmatched junction bases: 6. Germline lookup yields CDR1 LNHDA and CDR2 SQIVND (reference sequence). This CDR3 comprises 15 residues. TCRdb's table, derived via immunoSEQ multiplex PCR, lists solely in-frame clones and lacks some. This sample has under 50,000 clones; 80% occur once, and the top ten carry roughly 20%. This clone is categorized as medium-sized. The material was peripheral blood, obtained 28 days after the second dose of the MenACWY control vaccine. The TCR sequence derives from an adult who received the MenACWY meningococcal vaccine as a control. The rearrangement uses TRBV19 and TRBJ2-7, with 10 bases identical to TRBD2. The CDR3 DNA sequence: TGTGCCAGTAGTATCACCCTAGCGGGAGTGTACGAGCAGTACTTC. The encoded protein is CASSITLAGVYEQYF.